Following are 19 T cell receptor beta chains from one sample sequenced in a study of cytomegalovirus exposure and HLA in healthy donors. This PCR relied on a set of 60 Vbeta primers and 13 Jbeta primers. The table came from immunoSEQ multiplex PCR; TCRdb's copy has only in-frame clones and leaves some out. The repertoire consists of about 200,000 clones, with about 80% occurring once and the leading ten covering roughly 0.6%. The sequencing input was PBMCs. The receptors derive from a man younger than 30 in good health and CMV-seronegative.

The chain uses TRBV19 and TRBJ1-1, with 7 bases fitting TRBD1. After removal of 3 bases from V and 3 bases from J, the junction contained 7 bases not matched to a gene. CDR1 and CDR2 (germline): LNHDA, SQIVND (reference sequence). The CDR3 runs 15 residues. The chain's CDR3 is CASSIKRGRDTEAFF. DNA of the CDR3: TGTGCCAGTAGTATCAAGAGGGGGCGCGACACTGAAGCTTTCTTT.

The V and J genes are TRBV11-2 and TRBJ2-3; D may be TRBD2 (5 bases). V lost 5 bases and J 2 bases, leaving 11 bases between the germline ends. The CDR3 loop spans 14 amino acids. Germline CDR1 and CDR2: SGHAT and FQNNGV. The CDR3 sequence: CASSLDGVTDTQYF. CDR3 DNA sequence: TGTGCCAGCAGCCTCGACGGGGTCACAGATACGCAGTATTTT. The whole variable domain, filled in from reference TRBV11-2 and TRBJ2-3, reads EAGVAQSPRYKIIEKRQSVAFWCNPISGHATLYWYQQILGQGPKLLIQFQNNGVVDDSQLPKDRFSAERLKGVDSTLKIQPAKLEDSAVYLCASSLDGVTDTQYFGPGTRLTVL.

This chain links TRBV11-3 with TRBJ2-2; the match to TRBD2 covers 10 bases. The CDR3 consists of 16 residues. Germline V gene data show CDR1 as SGHNT and CDR2 as YENEEA. J gave up 5 bases and V 2 bases, and 5 bases lay outside the gene matches. The CDR3 loop reads CASSLRSGRGTGELFF. The CDR3 nucleotides read TGTGCCAGCAGCTTAAGGAGCGGGAGGGGTACCGGGGAGCTGTTTTTT.

The chain recombines TRBV9 with TRBJ1-1, with D perhaps TRBD1 (5 bases). CDR3 length: 13 amino acids. Germline-derived CDR1 and CDR2 are SGDLS and YYNGEE. The V and J ends lost 4 bases and 1 base respectively, with 8 bases between them. The CDR3 region is CASSRRGNTEAFF. The CDR3 DNA reads as TGTGCCAGCAGCCGTAGGGGGAACACTGAAGCTTTCTTT.

This clone was counted a single time. CDR3 sequence (DNA): TGCGCCAGCAGCTTGGCAGGGGGAAGATATGGAAACACCATATATTTT. Translation gives CASSLAGGRYGNTIYF. The chain couples TRBV5-1 to TRBJ1-3; 7 bases are shared with TRBD1. The CDR3 consists of 16 residues. CDR1 is SGHRS and CDR2 is YFSETQ in the germline V gene. The V segment lost 0 bases and the J segment 3 bases; nucleotides outside the gene matches: 6.

This chain uses TRBV2 with TRBJ2-1; 15 bases align to TRBD2. V was clipped by 8 bases and J by 6 bases; unmatched bases: 2. Germline values: CDR1 SNHLY, CDR2 FYNNEI. The CDR3 runs to 14 residues. DNA of the CDR3: TGTGCCAGCGGGACTAGCGGGAGGAGCAATGAGCAGTTCTTC. As protein: CASGTSGRSNEQFF.

V gene TRBV11-2 combines with J gene TRBJ1-5; no clear D. CDR1 and CDR2 (germline): SGHAT, FQNNGV. The CDR3 runs 11 residues. Trimming took off 6 bases at V and 10 bases at J, with 10 bases between the two ends. DNA of the CDR3: TGTGCCAGCAGGGATGCGGGACCCCAGCATTTT. Its translation is CASRDAGPQHF.

The rearrangement joins TRBV11-1 to TRBJ2-1; 11 bases line up with TRBD2. V trimming: 8 bases; J trimming: 10 bases; junction bases outside the gene matches: 7. This CDR3 is built from 13 residues. Per germline, CDR1 SGHAT and CDR2 FQDESV (reference sequence). The CDR3 nucleotides read TGTGCCAGCCACTCTAGCGGGAGGACAGAGCAGTTCTTC. Its protein product is CASHSSGRTEQFF.

The rearrangement uses TRBV19 and TRBJ2-5; D perhaps matches TRBD2 (5 bases). Germline V CDR1 and CDR2: LNHDA, SQIVND (reference sequence). Trimming removed 3 bases at V and 3 bases at J, with 8 bases between. This CDR3 has 13 residues. CDR3: CASSMLGEETQYF. CDR3 nucleotide sequence: TGTGCCAGTAGTATGCTCGGGGAAGAGACCCAGTACTTC.

The V call is TRBV7-6, the J call TRBJ2-7, with 9 bases matching TRBD1. CDR1 and CDR2 (germline): SGHVS, FNYEAQ. V lost 5 bases, J lost 7 bases, and 9 bases stayed unmatched. The CDR3 spans 14 residues. This CDR3 is CASSPRTGEYEQYF. CDR3 in DNA: TGTGCCAGCAGCCCAAGGACAGGGGAGTATGAGCAGTACTTC.

This clone has a handful of counts. This chain links TRBV6-5 with TRBJ2-7; 10 bases agree with TRBD1. The J segment lost 3 bases and the V segment lost 10 bases, leaving 6 bases of the junction unmatched. CDR1 is MNHEY and CDR2 is SVGAGI in the germline V gene. The CDR3 is made up of 13 amino acids. CDR3 DNA: TGTGCCACACGGGACAGGGGCGACTACGAGCAGTACTTC. Its translation is CATRDRGDYEQYF.

The chain combines TRBV19 with TRBJ2-7, with D unclear. CDR1 and CDR2 from the germline V gene are LNHDA and SQIVND (reference sequence). The CDR3 loop spans 15 amino acids. The V end lost 0 bases, the J end lost 5 bases, and 14 bases lay between the germline ends. The CDR3 nucleotides are TGTGCCAGTAGTATAGAACCAGCGTTGTTCCACGAGCAGTACTTC. Translation gives CASSIEPALFHEQYF.

The chain combines TRBV2 with TRBJ1-4; 9 bases agree with TRBD1. Germline lookup yields CDR1 SNHLY and CDR2 FYNNEI. The V segment lost 4 bases and the J segment 8 bases; nucleotides outside the gene matches: 5. The CDR3 consists of 14 residues. CDR3 nucleotides: TGTGCCAGCAGTGGGGACAGGGACCGGGAAAAACTGTTTTTT. It is translated as CASSGDRDREKLFF.

The chain is built from TRBV6-5 and TRBJ1-4, with D perhaps TRBD1 (6 bases). Between the trimmed V and J ends, which lost 7 bases and 7 bases, there was a span of 16 bases. Germline-derived CDR1 and CDR2 are MNHEY and SVGAGI. This CDR3 is 14 amino acids long. CDR3: CASTLFRGFEKLFF. The CDR3 DNA follows: TGTGCCAGCACCCTCTTCAGGGGCTTTGAAAAACTGTTTTTT.

In its sample, this clone was seen once. The chain is built from TRBV12-5 and TRBJ2-7; maybe TRBD2 (5 bases). The V gene lost 1 base and the J gene lost 0 bases, with 10 bases spanning the gap. Germline V gives CDR1 LGHNT, CDR2 FRNRAP. CDR3 length: 15 amino acids. The CDR3 loop is CASGLDPTSSYEQYF. In DNA form, the CDR3 reads TGTGCTAGTGGTTTGGACCCAACTAGCTCCTACGAGCAGTACTTC.

The chain couples TRBV4-1 to TRBJ2-5; a weak D match, TRBD1 (6 bases). The V gene lost 1 base and the J gene lost 5 bases, with 14 bases spanning the gap. Germline V gene data show CDR1 as MGHRA and CDR2 as YSYEKL. The CDR3 is 15 amino acids. The CDR3, as DNA: TGCGCCAGCAGCCAAGCCGGGGCAGGGGAGGAGACCCAGTACTTC. Translated: CASSQAGAGEETQYF.

The chain carries TRBV4-1 and TRBJ1-2; 9 bases align to TRBD1. V shed 2 bases, J shed 1 base, and the junction held 8 bases outside the gene matches. CDR3 length equals 17 residues. The germline gives CDR1 MGHRA, CDR2 YSYEKL. The DNA for the CDR3 is TGCGCCAGCAGCCAATCCCGGGACAGGGCCGATAACTATGGCTACACCTTC. Protein product: CASSQSRDRADNYGYTF.

The rearrangement uses TRBV2 and TRBJ1-4; 8 bases map to TRBD1. Trimming cost V 8 bases and J 6 bases; bases outside gene matches: 8. CDR3 length equals 14 residues. Germline V CDR1 and CDR2: SNHLY, FYNNEI. Here the CDR3 DNA reads TGTGCCAGCCGGCAGGGACAGGTCTATGAAAAACTGTTTTTT. Translating gives CASRQGQVYEKLFF.

This chain connects TRBV7-2 to TRBJ1-1; D might be TRBD1 (5 bases). Germline V gene lookup returns CDR1 SGHTA and CDR2 FQGNSA. This CDR3 has 15 residues. Between the trimmed V and J ends, which lost 2 bases and 5 bases, there was a span of 15 bases. The CDR3 DNA follows: TGTGCCAGCAGCTTAAACAGAGGAAAGGGGACTGAAGCTTTCTTT. Translating gives CASSLNRGKGTEAFF. The whole variable domain, filled in from reference TRBV7-2 and TRBJ1-1, reads GAGVSQSPSNKVTEKGKDVELRCDPISGHTALYWYRQSLGQGLEFLIYFQGNSAPDKSGLPSDRFSAERTGGSVSTLTIQRTQQEDSAVYLCASSLNRGKGTEAFFGQGTRLTVV.